These 27 T cell receptor beta chains were sequenced from one sample in a study of CD4+ T cells in melanoma. Data came from immunoSEQ multiplex PCR; TCRdb stores just in-frame clones and leaves some out. The sample shows roughly 120,000 clones, 92% of them seen only once. Sequenced: peripheral blood. Receptors were obtained from a human donor with melanoma.

The J gene is TRBJ1-2, the V gene TRBV9; D is ambiguous. V shed 2 bases and J shed 4 bases, with 12 bases lying between them. The germline V gene has CDR1 SGDLS and CDR2 YYNGEE. This CDR3 region has 14 residues. This CDR3 is CASSVAGRSYGYTF. DNA for the CDR3: TGTGCCAGCAGCGTCGCCGGACGGAGCTATGGCTACACCTTC.

The table lists this clone with a count of one. This sequence joins TRBV7-3 and TRBJ2-3; 13 nucleotides line up with TRBD2. Trimming at V came to 4 bases and at J to 5 bases, leaving 3 bases not matched to a gene. The CDR3 spans 15 residues. CDR1 and CDR2 (germline): SGHTA, FQGTGA. The CDR3 loop is CASSSGLAGLDTQYF. In nucleotides, the CDR3 is TGTGCCAGCAGCTCGGGACTAGCGGGGTTAGATACGCAGTATTTT.

CDR3 DNA: TGTGCCAGCAGTCGCTACTCAACAGGGGAGGGGGTGAACACTGAAGCTTTCTTT. This encodes CASSRYSTGEGVNTEAFF. The chain combines TRBV27 with TRBJ1-1, with TRBD1 identical over 7 bases. Trimming took 5 bases from V and 0 from J; bases not matched to a gene: 15. The CDR3 contains 18 residues. Germline CDR1 and CDR2: MNHEY and SMNVEV (reference sequence).

The rearrangement joins TRBV28 to TRBJ2-5; D is perhaps TRBD1 or TRBD2 (5 bases each). Trimming took off 6 bases at V and 5 bases at J, with 13 bases between the two ends. CDR1 MDHEN and CDR2 SYDVKM come from the germline V gene. This CDR3 is 13 amino acids long. CDR3 DNA sequence: TGTGCCAGCAGGGACGTCGGGGCGGAGACCCAGTACTTC. Its protein product is CASRDVGAETQYF.

This clone occurred once. Here the CDR3 DNA reads TGTGCCAGCAGCCGTTCGGTTGACACCGGGGAGCTGTTTTTT. Amino acid sequence: CASSRSVDTGELFF. The rearrangement joins TRBV7-9 to TRBJ2-2; D uncertain. This CDR3 is 14 amino acids long. Trimming removed 5 bases at V and 3 bases at J, with 10 bases between. The germline gives CDR1 SEHNR, CDR2 FQNEAQ (reference sequence).

This clone is a singleton in its sample. Other DNA sequences within the sample encode an identical CDR3. The V call is TRBV5-4, the J call TRBJ1-3, with D tentatively TRBD1 (5 bases). V lost 1 base to trimming and J lost 2 bases, with 7 bases between them. Germline V gives CDR1 SGHNT, CDR2 YYREEE (reference sequence). This CDR3 has 14 amino acids. CDR3 sequence reads: CASSLKGPGNTIYF. CDR3 nucleotides: TGTGCCAGCAGCTTGAAGGGACCTGGAAACACCATATATTTT.

J is TRBJ1-3 and V is TRBV6-1; possibly TRBD1 for D (5 bases). The V gene's germline CDR1 is MNHNS and CDR2 SASEGT. The CDR3 runs 15 residues. Trimming pared 5 bases from V and 0 bases from J, leaving 11 bases between. In nucleotides, the CDR3 is TGTGCCAGCAGTCCGGGACGTGTCTCTGGAAACACCATATATTTT. Protein product: CASSPGRVSGNTIYF.

The CDR3 reads CASRSGGAVYTEAFF. CDR3 coding DNA: TGTGCCAGCAGGTCAGGGGGCGCCGTGTACACTGAAGCTTTCTTT. The chain links TRBV11-2 to TRBJ1-1, with 8 nucleotides matching TRBD1. V was clipped by 6 bases and J by 3 bases; unmatched bases: 9. CDR3 length: 15 amino acids. CDR1 is SGHAT and CDR2 is FQNNGV in the germline V gene.

The rearrangement uses TRBV5-1 and TRBJ2-2; 12 bases map to TRBD2. V lost 3 bases, J lost 3 bases, and 3 bases stayed unmatched. CDR1 is SGHRS and CDR2 is YFSETQ in the germline V gene. There are 16 residues in the CDR3. CDR3 residues: CASSYLAGGHTGELFF. The CDR3 region has the DNA TGCGCCAGCAGCTATCTAGCGGGGGGGCACACCGGGGAGCTGTTTTTT.

The V gene is TRBV5-1, the J gene TRBJ2-1; 9 bases are a match to TRBD2. The CDR3 totals 15 residues. Germline V gene data show CDR1 as SGHRS and CDR2 as YFSETQ. The J segment lost 3 bases and the V segment lost 1 base, leaving 2 bases of the junction unmatched. The CDR3 region is CASSLTSGFYNEQFF. CDR3 in DNA: TGCGCCAGCAGCTTGACTAGCGGGTTCTACAATGAGCAGTTCTTC.

V is TRBV5-6 and J is TRBJ1-5, with a weak D call TRBD1 (6 bases). Germline loops: CDR1 SGHDT, CDR2 YYEEEE. V was shortened by 4 bases and J by 1 base, with 21 bases between the two germline ends. This CDR3 has 18 amino acids. The CDR3 sequence: CASSRGTPYRASNQPQHF. CDR3 nucleotide sequence: TGTGCCAGCAGCCGAGGGACCCCGTACAGGGCCAGCAATCAGCCCCAGCATTTT.

This clone was seen a single time. V gene TRBV19 combines with J gene TRBJ2-5; D possibly uses TRBD1 or TRBD2 (6 bases each). Germline V gene data show CDR1 as LNHDA and CDR2 as SQIVND (reference sequence). V was trimmed by 3 bases and J by 5 bases, leaving 13 bases between them. The length of the CDR3 is 14 residues. This CDR3 is CASSISGARETQYF. The CDR3 coding sequence is TGTGCCAGTAGTATTTCGGGGGCGCGGGAGACCCAGTACTTC. Drawing the rest from reference TRBV19 and TRBJ2-5, the complete variable domain is DGGITQSPKYLFRKEGQNVTLSCEQNLNHDAMYWYRQDPGQGLRLIYYSQIVNDFQKGDIAEGYSVSREKKESFPLTVTSAQKNPTAFYLCASSISGARETQYFGPGTRLLVL.

In this sample, this clone turned up once. The rearrangement uses TRBV27 and TRBJ2-1; TRBD2 aligns across 11 bases. This CDR3 region has 14 residues. After removal of 11 bases from V and 5 bases from J, the junction contained 8 bases not matched to a gene. Germline V CDR1 and CDR2: MNHEY, SMNVEV (reference sequence). The CDR3, as DNA: TGTGCCTCGAGGGGACTAGCGGTAAACAATGAGCAGTTCTTC. Encoded protein: CASRGLAVNNEQFF.

The chain employs TRBV7-2 and TRBJ2-3; 9 nucleotides match TRBD1. V lost 6 bases, J lost 4 bases, and 11 bases stayed unmatched. Germline V gives CDR1 SGHTA, CDR2 FQGNSA. The CDR3 runs 16 residues. The CDR3 nucleotides read TGTGCCAGCAGTGGGCGGGGACAGGGTTACCCAGATACGCAGTATTTT. This gives the protein CASSGRGQGYPDTQYF.

The chain combines TRBV28 with TRBJ2-2; D possibly matches TRBD1 or TRBD2 (5 bases each). Germline V gene lookup returns CDR1 MDHEN and CDR2 SYDVKM. V gave up 6 bases and J gave up 5 bases, with 10 bases separating them. The CDR3 is 13 residues long. The CDR3 sequence is CASRGVLTGELFF. DNA for the CDR3: TGTGCCAGCAGGGGGGTTCTGACCGGGGAGCTGTTTTTT.

This clone was observed once. The J gene is TRBJ2-7, the V gene TRBV2; 7 nucleotides agree with TRBD1. The CDR3 runs to 14 residues. After removal of 4 bases from V and 2 bases from J, the junction contained 5 bases not matched to a gene. The V gene's germline CDR1 is SNHLY and CDR2 FYNNEI. The CDR3 here is CASSAGRGPYEQYF. In nucleotides, the CDR3 is TGTGCCAGCAGTGCGGGAAGGGGGCCCTACGAGCAGTACTTC.

V usage is TRBV4-3 and J usage is TRBJ2-3; TRBD2 aligns across 8 bases. V gave up 0 bases and J gave up 2 bases; unmatched junction bases: 7. The germline gives CDR1 LGHNA, CDR2 YSLEER. The CDR3 has 17 residues. DNA for the CDR3: TGCGCCAGCAGCCAAGAAGCGGGAGAAGGACCCACAGATACGCAGTATTTT. Translating gives CASSQEAGEGPTDTQYF.

CDR3 nucleotide sequence: TGTGCCAGCAGCACCCTGGTGCGGGGGGGGTTCACAGATACGCAGTATTTT. Protein sequence: CASSTLVRGGFTDTQYF. The chain joins TRBV5-6 to TRBJ2-3, with 9 nucleotides matching TRBD2. There are 17 residues in the CDR3. CDR1 SGHDT and CDR2 YYEEEE come from the germline V gene. V gave up 4 bases and J gave up 2 bases; unmatched junction bases: 11. The full variable domain, its missing parts supplied by reference TRBV5-6 and TRBJ2-3, is DAGVTQSPTHLIKTRGQQVTLRCSPKSGHDTVSWYQQALGQGPQFIFQYYEEEERQRGNFPDRFSGHQFPNYSSELNVNALLLGDSALYLCASSTLVRGGFTDTQYFGPGTRLTVL.

In its sample, this clone was seen a few times. J is TRBJ1-1 and V is TRBV5-1; D is possibly TRBD1 (6 bases). The germline V gene encodes CDR1 SGHRS and CDR2 YFSETQ. V was cut by 0 bases and J by 6 bases, with 12 bases left in between. The CDR3 spans 14 residues. The CDR3 nucleotides read TGCGCCAGCAGCTTGGTCGGCAGGGGCGCTGAAGCTTTCTTT. It specifies CASSLVGRGAEAFF.

The gene calls are TRBV28 and TRBJ2-5; possible D gene TRBD1, 7 bases. Deletions cut 6 bases from V and 7 bases from J, with 24 bases between. The CDR3 is 16 amino acids. CDR1 is MDHEN and CDR2 is SYDVKM in the germline V gene. In DNA, the CDR3 is TGTGCCAGCAGCACACCGCACAGGGGCCCCGGGGGGACCCAGTACTTC. Translated: CASSTPHRGPGGTQYF.

The chain recombines TRBV7-6 with TRBJ2-1, with TRBD2 identical over 7 bases. Per the germline V gene, CDR1 is SGHVS and CDR2 is FNYEAQ. V lost 4 bases and J lost 7; bases outside the gene matches: 16. The CDR3 totals 17 residues. The CDR3, as DNA: TGTGCCAGCAGCTCCCCTGACGGGCCGGGAGGTTGGAATGAGCAGTTCTTC. Protein product: CASSSPDGPGGWNEQFF.

This clone came up once. V gene TRBV7-2 combines with J gene TRBJ2-7; D is perhaps TRBD1 or TRBD2 (5 bases each). Germline CDR1 and CDR2: SGHTA and FQGNSA. V was cut by 5 bases and J by 3 bases, with 14 bases left in between. The CDR3 sequence is 14 residues long. CDR3 loop: CASSRMGVSYEQYF. CDR3 sequence (DNA): TGTGCCAGCAGCCGAATGGGGGTCAGCTACGAGCAGTACTTC.

The genes are TRBV7-2 and TRBJ2-7; tentative D call: TRBD2 (6 bases). With 3 bases removed from V and 0 bases from J, the gap between germline ends came to 12 bases. This CDR3 contains 15 residues. Germline loops: CDR1 SGHTA, CDR2 FQGNSA. The CDR3 loop is CASSFSGHSSYEQYF. As DNA, the CDR3 is TGTGCCAGCAGCTTCAGCGGGCATAGCTCCTACGAGCAGTACTTC.

Only one count was recorded for this clone. The chain employs TRBV5-6 and TRBJ2-7; TRBD2 might be the D (6 bases). In germline, CDR1 is SGHDT, CDR2 YYEEEE. V was shortened by 4 bases and J by 2 bases, with 13 bases between the two germline ends. This CDR3 is built from 14 residues. CDR3 nucleotides: TGTGCCAGCAGCCGCCGGGACTGGACCTACGAGCAGTACTTC. Translating gives CASSRRDWTYEQYF. The full variable domain, in which reference TRBV5-6 and TRBJ2-7 provide the parts outside the CDR3, is DAGVTQSPTHLIKTRGQQVTLRCSPKSGHDTVSWYQQALGQGPQFIFQYYEEEERQRGNFPDRFSGHQFPNYSSELNVNALLLGDSALYLCASSRRDWTYEQYFGPGTRLTVT.

The chain has TRBV5-1 and TRBJ2-5; D call uncertain. This CDR3 spans 13 amino acids. Germline values: CDR1 SGHRS, CDR2 YFSETQ. V was trimmed by 2 bases and J by 5 bases, leaving 10 bases between them. This CDR3 reads CASSFPLLETQYF. The CDR3 DNA reads TGCGCCAGCAGCTTCCCTCTGCTGGAGACCCAGTACTTC.

The CDR3 here is CASRKGLADPDTQYF. CDR3 in DNA: TGTGCCAGCAGAAAAGGACTAGCGGACCCAGATACGCAGTATTTT. The V gene is TRBV6-7, the J gene TRBJ2-3, with TRBD2 matching 10 bases. TRBV6-7 is sorted into the ORF group, with uncertain function. J gave up 4 bases and V 6 bases, and 7 bases lay outside the gene matches. CDR3 length equals 15 residues.

The chain carries TRBV2 and TRBJ1-2; TRBD1 agrees at 7 bases. Trimming at V came to 5 bases and at J to 6 bases, leaving 6 bases not matched to a gene. The CDR3 covers 13 residues. Germline assignment: CDR1 SNHLY and CDR2 FYNNEI. The CDR3 DNA reads TGTGCCAGCAGTATTACAGGGGCGAATGGCTACACCTTC. Translated: CASSITGANGYTF.